This T cell receptor (beta chain) was documented in a study of graft-versus-host responses after intestinal transplantation. The CDR3 spans 13 residues. CDR1 SSHAT and CDR2 FNYEAQ come from the germline V gene (reference sequence). As regards this clone: As yet, its antigen is unknown. One end of the junction is discordant with germline, which a read error may explain.

Clones were sequenced by immunoSEQ multiplex PCR, and TCRdb holds only the in-frame ones, with some missing. Of some 120,000 clones in the sample, 85% to 95% were seen once. Study results and caveats: Some GvH clones were seen earlier in gut or blood, suggesting intestinal origin. Peak levels of circulating GvH clones tracked with early post-transplant HvG declines. Some patients had graft-donor T cell macrochimerism. In their allografts, the ratios of graft-versus-host to host-versus-graft T cell clones were high.

The source material was unstimulated CD8+ T cells sorted from spleen or lymph node cells, sampled before transplant. This clonotype was sampled from a human donor who was the organ donor for an intestinal transplant. The chain carries TRBV7-7 and TRBJ2-2, with D possibly TRBD1 on 6 matching bases. The DNA of the CDR3 is TGTGCTAGCAGCTTAGGGGGAGCCGGGGAGCTGTTTTTT. Amino acid sequence: CASSLGGAGELFF. Full variable domain (outside the CDR3, taken from reference TRBV7-7 and TRBJ2-2): GAGVSQSPRYKVTKRGQDVTLRCDPISSHATLYWYQQALGQGPEFLTYFNYEAQPDKSGLPSDRFSAERPEGSISTLTIQRTEQRDSAMYRCASSLGGAGELFFGEGSRLTVL.